The 29 T cell receptor beta chains presented below share a single source sample, sequenced in a study of Graves' ophthalmopathy and Graves' hyperthyroidism. RNA transcripts provided the template for amplifying TCR beta CDR3 regions. After a first-round RT-PCR with HTBI primers, a second-round multiplex PCR was run. MiXCR, run by TCRdb on the multiplex PCR reads, gives a single entry per CDR3 protein. The table has almost 750,000 distinct CDR3 sequences, 40% seen once. The sequenced sample was peripheral blood. The receptors originated from an adult man with Graves' ophthalmopathy.

In regard to this clonotype: At one end, the junction sequence differs from germline, possibly due to a read error. The chain combines TRBV7-3 with TRBJ2-5; the match to TRBD2 covers 9 bases. Germline assignment: CDR1 SGHTA and CDR2 FQGTGA. This CDR3 contains 12 residues. The CDR3: CASSGGKSTQYF. The CDR3 DNA reads TGTGCTAGCAGCGGGGGGAAGAGTACCCAGTACTTC.

The chain is built from TRBV7-2 and TRBJ2-7; 8 bases align to TRBD2. Germline V CDR1 and CDR2: SGHTA, FQGNSA. The CDR3 has 15 residues. The J segment lost 2 bases and the V segment lost 2 bases, leaving 5 bases of the junction unmatched. CDR3 protein: CASSLQRERTYEQYF. The DNA of the CDR3 is TGTGCCAGCAGCTTACAGCGGGAGCGAACCTACGAGCAGTACTTC.

The rearrangement uses TRBV6-1 and TRBJ1-1, with a weak D call TRBD1 (5 bases). CDR1 and CDR2 (germline): MNHNS, SASEGT. The V end was cut by 7 bases, the J end by 7 bases, with 16 bases between. The CDR3 runs to 13 residues. This chain's CDR3 is CASTSGYRSEAFF. CDR3 DNA sequence: TGTGCCAGCACCTCAGGGTATCGGAGTGAAGCTTTCTTT.

This sequence joins TRBV29-1 and TRBJ2-7; 8 bases agree with TRBD1. The CDR3 totals 13 residues. J was trimmed by 2 bases and V by 8 bases; bases with no gene match: 8. Germline V gene sequence: CDR1 SQVTM, CDR2 ANQGSEA. CDR3 sequence: CSSDRGPTYEQYF. CDR3 nucleotides: TGCAGCAGTGACAGGGGCCCCACCTACGAGCAGTACTTC.

The chain is built from TRBV7-8 and TRBJ1-1; 8 nucleotides match TRBD1. The J segment lost 0 bases and the V segment lost 8 bases, leaving 5 bases of the junction unmatched. This CDR3 comprises 14 residues. In germline, CDR1 is SGHVS, CDR2 FQNEAQ. In DNA form, the CDR3 reads TGTGCCAGCCATGGACAGGGTTTGAACACTGAAGCTTTCTTT. Its translation is CASHGQGLNTEAFF.

In this sample, this clonotype turned up many times. Compared with germline, one end of the junction differs, possibly owing to a read error. The chain combines TRBV2 with TRBJ2-5; D not certain. Germline-derived CDR1 and CDR2 are SNHLY and FYNNEI. The CDR3 consists of 11 residues. CDR3 residues: CASSEEETQYF. DNA for the CDR3: TGCGCCAGCAGTGAGGAGGAGACCCAGTACTTC.

This clonotype was counted ten times or more. This rearrangement joins TRBV24-1 to TRBJ2-6, with D maybe TRBD1 (5 bases). This CDR3 has 16 amino acids. Germline V gene data show CDR1 as KGHDR and CDR2 as SFDVKD. Trimming shortened V by 4 bases and J by 2 bases, and 11 bases separated the two germline ends. The CDR3 DNA is TGTGCCACCAGTGACCCTACAGGCCCTGGGGCCAACGTCCTGACTTTC. Translated: CATSDPTGPGANVLTF.

V is TRBV15 and J is TRBJ2-3; 10 nucleotides line up with TRBD2. The CDR3 has 16 residues. V shed 3 bases and J 2 bases; nucleotides not matched to a gene: 5. CDR1 and CDR2 (germline): LNHNV, YYDKDF (reference sequence). Here the CDR3 reads CATSRILAGNTDTQYF. CDR3 bases: TGTGCCACCAGCAGGATACTAGCGGGGAACACAGATACGCAGTATTTT.

This clonotype was recorded many times. The chain joins TRBV15 to TRBJ1-5; 8 nucleotides agree with TRBD1. The V gene end was trimmed by 4 bases and the J gene end by 2 bases; junction bases not matched to a gene: 4. Germline assignment: CDR1 LNHNV and CDR2 YYDKDF (reference sequence). CDR3 length: 15 amino acids. The CDR3 DNA reads as TGTGCCACCAGCATGACAGGGGCTGGCAATCAGCCCCAGCATTTT. Protein product: CATSMTGAGNQPQHF.

The sample holds many counts of this clonotype. The chain employs TRBV25-1 and TRBJ1-2; no reliable D call. CDR3 length: 12 residues. Germline loops: CDR1 MGHDK, CDR2 SYGVNS. Deletions cut 4 bases from V and 8 bases from J, with 11 bases between. CDR3 in amino acids: CASSVYSNGYTF. For the CDR3, the DNA is TGTGCCAGCAGTGTATATTCTAACGGCTACACCTTC.

This clonotype was counted a few times. This CDR3 reads CSASETVQNEKLFF. As DNA, the CDR3 is TGCAGTGCTAGTGAGACGGTGCAAAATGAAAAACTGTTTTTT. The gene calls are TRBV20-1 and TRBJ1-4; D is unclear. Trimming removed 3 bases at V and 5 bases at J, with 13 bases between. Looked up from germline, CDR1 is DFQATT and CDR2 is SNEGSKA (reference sequence). The CDR3 consists of 14 residues.

The CDR3 DNA reads as TGCAGTGCGTGGGACAGTATAGGGAATTCACCCCTCCACTTT. Protein: CSAWDSIGNSPLHF. The V call is TRBV20-1, the J call TRBJ1-6, with TRBD1 identical over 7 bases. This CDR3 spans 14 amino acids. Germline V CDR1 and CDR2: DFQATT, SNEGSKA (reference sequence). The ends lost 6 bases at V and 7 bases at J; junction bases unmatched: 9.

At least ten counts were recorded for this clonotype. The J gene is TRBJ1-5, the V gene TRBV6-5; possible D gene TRBD1, 6 bases. Germline CDR1 reads MNHEY; CDR2 reads SVGAGI. The CDR3 is 14 residues long. V gave up 5 bases and J gave up 6 bases, with 14 bases separating them. CDR3 residues: CASSTRGFGQPQHF. For the CDR3, the DNA is TGTGCCAGCAGTACCAGGGGTTTCGGTCAGCCCCAGCATTTT.

This clonotype was seen a single time. The chain is built from TRBV25-1 and TRBJ2-2; weak D call: TRBD1 (5 bases). Germline values: CDR1 MGHDK, CDR2 SYGVNS. CDR3 length equals 15 residues. V was pared by 6 bases and J by 1 base, with 12 bases between. CDR3 sequence (DNA): TGTGCCAGCAGCCGACAGACAGTGAACACCGGGGAGCTGTTTTTT. Its protein product is CASSRQTVNTGELFF.

This clonotype was recorded many times. This chain links TRBV6-1 with TRBJ1-5; D gene unclear. CDR3 size: 13 residues. Per the germline V gene, CDR1 is MNHNS and CDR2 is SASEGT. V lost 6 bases to trimming and J lost 0 bases, with 6 bases between them. For the CDR3, the DNA is TGTGCCAGCAGGGATGGTAGCAATCAGCCCCAGCATTTT. It translates to CASRDGSNQPQHF.

Ten or more counts support this clonotype. The chain couples TRBV11-2 to TRBJ2-5; TRBD2 matches at 8 bases. This CDR3 has 14 amino acids. The J segment lost 5 bases and the V segment lost 7 bases, leaving 9 bases of the junction unmatched. Germline V gene data show CDR1 as SGHAT and CDR2 as FQNNGV. The CDR3 coding sequence is TGTGCCAGCACCGGCGGGAGGTGGACGGAGACCCAGTACTTC. Amino acids: CASTGGRWTETQYF.

In this sample, this clonotype turned up many times. The V gene is TRBV7-9, the J gene TRBJ1-2; TRBD1 is a possible D gene (5 bases). CDR1 and CDR2 (germline): SEHNR, FQNEAQ (reference sequence). CDR3 size: 13 residues. With 0 bases removed from V and 7 bases from J, the gap between germline ends came to 9 bases. The CDR3 DNA reads TGTGCCAGCAGCTTAGCAGGGCAGGGTGGCTACACCTTC. Translating it yields CASSLAGQGGYTF.

This clonotype was found many times. The chain couples TRBV15 to TRBJ1-4; D is unclear. V dropped 8 bases and J dropped 8 bases, with 18 bases sitting between them. The CDR3 totals 14 residues. The germline V gene encodes CDR1 LNHNV and CDR2 YYDKDF (reference sequence). The CDR3 spells CATDHGGGNEKLFF. The CDR3, as DNA: TGTGCCACCGACCACGGTGGAGGGAACGAAAAACTGTTTTTT.

This clonotype was found many times. The chain recombines TRBV7-3 with TRBJ2-5; 7 nucleotides agree with TRBD2. CDR1 is SGHTA, CDR2 FQGTGA, per germline. This CDR3 region has 16 residues. The trim removed 4 bases at V and 7 bases at J, leaving 15 bases unmatched. CDR3 sequence (DNA): TGTGCCAGCAGCTCCGATCCCGGGACTACCACGTCGACCCAGTACTTC. It encodes CASSSDPGTTTSTQYF.

This clonotype showed up just once. The chain recombines TRBV12-3 or TRBV12-4 with TRBJ1-2, with D unresolved. Deletions cut 11 bases from V and 12 bases from J, with 19 bases between. The CDR3 length is 11 residues. This chain's CDR3 is CASAESSGNTF. DNA of the CDR3: TGTGCCTCGGCCGAAAGCTCTGGAAACACCTTC.

This sequence joins TRBV25-1 and TRBJ1-2; 7 bases align to TRBD1. V was clipped by 5 bases and J by 6 bases; unmatched bases: 12. The CDR3 totals 15 residues. Germline CDR1 reads MGHDK; CDR2 reads SYGVNS. This chain's CDR3 is CASSLLDRTYDGYTF. DNA of the CDR3: TGTGCCAGCAGTTTATTGGACAGGACATATGATGGCTACACCTTC.

This clonotype was found a few times. The CDR3 DNA sequence: TGCAGTGCTACCCCGGGTTGGGATAATTCACCCCTCCACTTT. Its translation: CSATPGWDNSPLHF. The genes are TRBV20-1 and TRBJ1-6; no definite D call. Trimming removed 4 bases at V and 5 bases at J, with 12 bases between. This CDR3 contains 14 residues. Germline CDR1 is DFQATT and CDR2 is SNEGSKA (reference sequence).

This clonotype was detected ten times or more. This CDR3 is CASSRGQGTGYTF. The CDR3 coding sequence is TGTGCCAGCAGCCGGGGACAGGGTACTGGCTACACCTTC. The chain recombines TRBV9 with TRBJ1-2; TRBD1 aligns across 9 bases. The CDR3 consists of 13 residues. Germline values: CDR1 SGDLS, CDR2 YYNGEE. The V gene end was trimmed by 4 bases and the J gene end by 7 bases; junction bases not matched to a gene: 5. The complete variable domain, with remaining parts taken from reference TRBV9 and TRBJ1-2, reads DSGVTQTPKHLITATGQRVTLRCSPRSGDLSVYWYQQSLDQGLQFLIQYYNGEERAKGNILERFSAQQFPDLHSELNLSSLELGDSALYFCASSRGQGTGYTFGSGTRLTVV.

With regard to this clonotype: It may be a read error: a sequence one base away is much more abundant. V and J are TRBV25-1 and TRBJ1-2; the D gene is possibly TRBD1 (5 bases). This CDR3 comprises 14 residues. The germline V gene encodes CDR1 MGHDK and CDR2 SYGVNS. The CDR3 here is CASSRETVPYDYTF. DNA for the CDR3: TGTGCCAGCAGCCGGGAGACAGTTCCTTATGACTACACCTTC.

The V call is TRBV9, the J call TRBJ1-5, with 10 bases fitting TRBD1. Trimming took 3 bases from V and 5 from J; bases not matched to a gene: 8. Germline-derived CDR1 and CDR2 are SGDLS and YYNGEE. The CDR3 has 16 amino acids. Written as DNA, the CDR3 is TGTGCCAGCAGCGCCGGGGATGGGACAGGGGATCAGCCCCAGCATTTT. It specifies CASSAGDGTGDQPQHF.

This clonotype was counted at least ten times. This chain joins TRBV7-2 and TRBJ1-1; D not certain. CDR1 is SGHTA and CDR2 is FQGNSA in the germline V gene. Trimming pared 4 bases from V and 0 bases from J, leaving 9 bases between. The CDR3 contains 14 residues. In DNA, the CDR3 is TGTGCCAGCAGCTCCCCCCGAATGAACACTGAAGCTTTCTTT. As protein: CASSSPRMNTEAFF.

Of note for this clonotype: The CDR3 does not close with the conserved phenylalanine or tryptophan, likely indicating a read error. The DNA is left out, because the CDR3 cannot be placed on it with certainty; the CDR3 is given as TCRdb lists it. The V and J genes are TRBV7-9 and TRBJ1-2. The CDR3 numbers 9 amino acids, ends counted. Looked up from germline, CDR1 is SEHNR and CDR2 is FQNEAQ (reference sequence). The CDR3: CASSGEGTS.

The chain carries TRBV11-1 and TRBJ2-5, with 10 bases lining up with TRBD2. The V and J ends lost 1 base and 5 bases, in that order; junction bases with no gene match: 10. Germline V gene sequence: CDR1 SGHAT, CDR2 FQDESV (reference sequence). This CDR3 region has 17 residues. CDR3 sequence: CASSLVASGGPRETQYF. The CDR3 DNA reads as TGTGCCAGCAGCTTAGTTGCTAGCGGGGGCCCCCGGGAGACCCAGTACTTC.

Ten or more counts support this clonotype. The rearrangement uses TRBV7-8 and TRBJ1-1; D call uncertain. Trimming stripped 5 bases from V and 1 base from J, with 5 bases between. The germline V gene encodes CDR1 SGHVS and CDR2 FQNEAQ. The CDR3 has 12 amino acids. DNA of the CDR3: TGTGCCAGCAGCGCAACGAACACTGAAGCTTTCTTT. The encoded protein is CASSATNTEAFF.